Sequencing of this TCR beta chain was carried out in a study of cytomegalovirus exposure and HLA in healthy donors. Looked up from germline, CDR1 is SGHTA and CDR2 is FQGTGA. The V and J ends lost 4 bases and 0 bases respectively, with 5 bases between them. CDR3 length: 13 residues. Primers: 60 Vbeta forward and 13 Jbeta reverse. Produced via immunoSEQ multiplex PCR; TCRdb's table is partial and in-frame only. The sample has hundreds of thousands of clones; roughly 90% are singletons. Sequencing input: PBMCs. This clonotype originated in a young woman in good health and CMV-seronegative. This chain links TRBV7-3 with TRBJ2-3; no clear D. The CDR3 coding sequence is TGTGCCAGCAGCTCCCCTAGCACAGATACGCAGTATTTT. This gives the protein CASSSPSTDTQYF.